These 30 T cell receptor beta chains came from one sample sequenced in a study of technical replicates of blood from a few donors. Measured with immunoSEQ multiplex PCR; TCRdb has only the in-frame clones, and not every one. The table lists about 75,000 clones, roughly 91% of them singletons, with 0.37% in the top ten. The specimen sequenced was T cells isolated from PBMCs. These receptor sequences come from a human donor in good health. Some clones in this sample may be carry-over from other donors' samples.

The rearrangement links TRBV6-1 to TRBJ2-3; TRBD1 might be the D (6 bases). The CDR3 has 15 amino acids. With 2 bases removed from V and 1 base from J, the gap between germline ends came to 10 bases. CDR1 is MNHNS and CDR2 is SASEGT in the germline V gene. CDR3 residues: CASSESAGGTDTQYF. CDR3 bases: TGTGCCAGCAGTGAATCGGCAGGGGGCACAGATACGCAGTATTTT.

J is TRBJ1-4 and V is TRBV7-8; no clear D gene. Trimming cost V 3 bases and J 8 bases, with 16 bases left between them. Per the germline V gene, CDR1 is SGHVS and CDR2 is FQNEAQ. The CDR3 is 15 amino acids. For the CDR3, the DNA is TGTGCCAGCAGCTTCCGAGAACCTCGGCGGGAAAAACTGTTTTTT. Its protein product is CASSFREPRREKLFF. Full variable domain (outside the CDR3, taken from reference TRBV7-8 and TRBJ1-4): GAGVSQSPRYKVAKRGQDVALRCDPISGHVSLFWYQQALGQGPEFLTYFQNEAQLDKSGLPSDRFFAERPEGSVSTLKIQRTQQEDSAVYLCASSFREPRREKLFFGSGTQLSVL.

The chain employs TRBV27 and TRBJ1-1; 7 positions match TRBD1. CDR3 length: 16 amino acids. Unmatched junction bases numbered 4, after V lost 0 bases and J lost 0 bases. CDR1 MNHEY and CDR2 SMNVEV come from the germline V gene (reference sequence). CDR3 nucleotides: TGTGCCAGCAGTTTATCATTAGGGGGCTTGAACACTGAAGCTTTCTTT. It codes for CASSLSLGGLNTEAFF.

The gene calls are TRBV28 and TRBJ2-2; 9 positions match TRBD1. J gave up 6 bases and V 3 bases, and 5 bases lay outside the gene matches. Looked up from germline, CDR1 is MDHEN and CDR2 is SYDVKM. This CDR3 has 15 residues. DNA for the CDR3: TGTGCCAGCAGTTTGGGGGACAGGGAGGCCGGGGAGCTGTTTTTT. Translation gives CASSLGDREAGELFF.

The J gene is TRBJ2-7, the V gene TRBV18; 9 positions match TRBD2. The CDR3 length is 14 residues. The junction had 9 bases not matched to a gene; V was cut back by 6 bases and J by 6 bases. CDR1 and CDR2 from the germline V gene are KGHSH and LQKENI. CDR3 DNA sequence: TGTGCCAGCTCTCCAGTAGCGGGAGTAGGCGAGCAGTACTTC. Encoded protein: CASSPVAGVGEQYF.

The V gene is TRBV18, the J gene TRBJ1-1; TRBD1 agrees at 10 bases. The CDR3 spans 17 residues. The V gene end was trimmed by 1 base and the J gene end by 5 bases; junction bases not matched to a gene: 10. Germline-derived CDR1 and CDR2 are KGHSH and LQKENI. CDR3 amino acids: CASSPRRFDRGLTEAFF. The CDR3, as DNA: TGTGCCAGCTCACCACGAAGATTCGACAGGGGGCTTACTGAAGCTTTCTTT.

This sequence joins TRBV19 and TRBJ2-1, with 8 positions matching TRBD1. The CDR3 is 14 residues long. The V gene end was trimmed by 7 bases and the J gene end by 4 bases; junction bases not matched to a gene: 6. In germline, CDR1 is LNHDA, CDR2 SQIVND (reference sequence). The CDR3 nucleotides are TGTGCCAGTAAAGGGGACAGGAGATACAATGAGCAGTTCTTC. Amino acid sequence: CASKGDRRYNEQFF.

This clone showed up just once. V is TRBV27 and J is TRBJ2-3; weak D call: TRBD2 (5 bases). Germline-derived CDR1 and CDR2 are MNHEY and SMNVEV (reference sequence). V dropped 3 bases and J dropped 0 bases, with 13 bases sitting between them. The CDR3 has 16 amino acids. In DNA, the CDR3 is TGTGCCAGCAGTTTTTACGAGAGGGCTAGCACAGATACGCAGTATTTT. It encodes CASSFYERASTDTQYF.

V is TRBV14 and J is TRBJ1-2, with 8 bases identical to TRBD1. J lost 6 bases, V lost 1 base, and 10 bases had no gene match. The germline V gene has CDR1 SGHDN and CDR2 FVKESK. The CDR3 is 16 residues long. CDR3 region: CASSQVSTGGDNGYTF. CDR3 nucleotides: TGTGCCAGCAGCCAAGTTAGTACAGGGGGTGATAATGGCTACACCTTC. Complete variable domain (other parts from reference TRBV14 and TRBJ1-2): EAGVTQFPSHSVIEKGQTVTLRCDPISGHDNLYWYRRVMGKEIKFLLHFVKESKQDESGMPNNRFLAERTGGTYSTLKVQPAELEDSGVYFCASSQVSTGGDNGYTFGSGTRLTVV.

The rearrangement uses TRBV5-4 and TRBJ2-2; the D is unclear. V was trimmed by 0 bases and J by 6 bases, leaving 3 bases between them. CDR1 and CDR2 (germline): SGHNT, YYREEE (reference sequence). The CDR3 spans 12 residues. CDR3 in DNA: TGTGCCAGCAGCTTGGGAGCCGGGGAGCTGTTTTTT. Its protein product is CASSLGAGELFF.

The genes are TRBV19 and TRBJ1-2, with D hard to call. Germline CDR1 reads LNHDA; CDR2 reads SQIVND (reference sequence). Trimming removed 6 bases from V and 0 bases from J, with 11 bases in between. The CDR3 extends over 14 amino acids. The CDR3 coding sequence is TGTGCCAGTAGGGCCGGGATAGCTAACTATGGCTACACCTTC. The encoded protein is CASRAGIANYGYTF.

The genes are TRBV5-1 and TRBJ1-5; no firm D call. CDR1 and CDR2 from the germline V gene are SGHRS and YFSETQ. V lost 5 bases to trimming and J lost 3 bases, with 9 bases between them. The CDR3 length is 13 residues. DNA of the CDR3: TGCGCCAGCAGTTCGGGTACCAATCAGCCCCAGCATTTT. Its protein product is CASSSGTNQPQHF.

This sequence joins TRBV7-9 and TRBJ2-7; possible D gene TRBD1, 6 bases. Trimming removed 7 bases at V and 7 bases at J, with 14 bases between. This CDR3 region has 12 residues. From germline, CDR1 is SEHNR and CDR2 FQNEAQ (reference sequence). Written as DNA, the CDR3 is TGTGCCAGCACCCACTCAGGGGATGAGCAGTACTTC. Its translation: CASTHSGDEQYF.

The chain has TRBV6-5 and TRBJ2-5; 8 bases match TRBD1. The J call may not be correct, given that the DNA end is closer to TRBJ2-7. CDR1 and CDR2 (germline): MNHEY, SVGAGI. This CDR3 is 14 amino acids long. CDR3 loop: CASSYLGQAYEQYF. CDR3 in DNA: TGTGCCAGCAGTTACTTGGGACAGGCCTACGAGCAGTACTTC.

The chain couples TRBV5-1 to TRBJ1-4; 8 bases are shared with TRBD1. The germline gives CDR1 SGHRS, CDR2 YFSETQ. The CDR3 covers 17 residues. V lost 0 bases to trimming and J lost 8 bases; unmatched junction nucleotides: 12. The CDR3: CASSLGLGQGHREKLFF. The CDR3 bases are TGCGCCAGCAGCTTGGGGCTAGGACAGGGCCATCGGGAAAAACTGTTTTTT.

The CDR3 bases are TGTGCCAGCAGCTCTTCAGGCATAAACATTCAGTACTTC. It encodes CASSSSGINIQYF. This chain uses TRBV7-2 with TRBJ2-4; no clear D gene. Germline lookup yields CDR1 SGHTA and CDR2 FQGNSA. V was clipped by 4 bases and J by 6 bases, with 10 bases between them. This CDR3 spans 13 amino acids.

The chain employs TRBV19 and TRBJ2-7; TRBD1 aligns across 7 bases. The V segment lost 4 bases and the J segment 2 bases; nucleotides outside the gene matches: 8. The CDR3 length is 15 residues. Germline CDR1 reads LNHDA; CDR2 reads SQIVND (reference sequence). CDR3 loop: CASSTGTAVPYEQYF. DNA of the CDR3: TGTGCCAGTAGTACTGGGACAGCAGTACCCTACGAGCAGTACTTC.

The J gene is TRBJ1-1, the V gene TRBV5-4; 8 positions match TRBD1. Germline CDR1 and CDR2: SGHNT and YYREEE (reference sequence). This CDR3 region has 13 residues. This CDR3 reads CQTGDIMNTEAFF. The CDR3 region has the DNA TGTCAGACAGGGGATATCATGAACACTGAAGCTTTCTTT.

This rearrangement joins TRBV10-1 to TRBJ2-7; 7 bases are shared with TRBD2. The V segment lost 0 bases and the J segment 3 bases; nucleotides outside the gene matches: 8. This CDR3 is 16 amino acids long. CDR1 and CDR2 from the germline V gene are WNHNN and SYGVQD (reference sequence). CDR3 nucleotides: TGCGCCAGCAGTGAGTCTTCGGGGGGTAACCTCTACGAGCAGTACTTC. This sequence encodes CASSESSGGNLYEQYF.

This chain connects TRBV5-1 to TRBJ2-1, with 10 bases aligning to TRBD2. CDR3 length equals 14 residues. CDR1 and CDR2 (germline): SGHRS, YFSETQ. V was clipped by 4 bases and J by 6 bases; unmatched bases: 4. CDR3 region: CASSRSGGFNEQFF. The CDR3 nucleotides read TGCGCCAGCAGCCGTAGCGGGGGGTTCAATGAGCAGTTCTTC. Using reference TRBV5-1 and TRBJ2-1 for the parts outside the CDR3, the full variable domain is KAGVTQTPRYLIKTRGQQVTLSCSPISGHRSVSWYQQTPGQGLQFLFEYFSETQRNKGNFPGRFSGRQFSNSRSEMNVSTLELGDSALYLCASSRSGGFNEQFFGPGTRLTVL.

The chain has TRBV29-1 and TRBJ2-7; TRBD1 matches at 8 bases. The CDR3 is made up of 16 amino acids. The germline gives CDR1 SQVTM, CDR2 ANQGSEA. The V gene end was trimmed by 0 bases and the J gene end by 0 bases; junction bases not matched to a gene: 7. CDR3 coding DNA: TGCAGCGTTGAAGATCCAAGGACAGGGAGCTCCTACGAGCAGTACTTC. Translation gives CSVEDPRTGSSYEQYF.

V usage is TRBV4-1 and J usage is TRBJ1-1; TRBD1 aligns across 10 bases. There are 14 residues in the CDR3. The germline gives CDR1 MGHRA, CDR2 YSYEKL. Trimming removed 5 bases from V and 4 bases from J; junction bases left unmatched: 4. In DNA form, the CDR3 reads TGCGCCAGCAGCTCCGGGACAGGGGTCACTGAAGCTTTCTTT. Its protein product is CASSSGTGVTEAFF.

This chain uses TRBV30 with TRBJ1-5; TRBD1 matches at 10 bases. This CDR3 spans 15 amino acids. With 2 bases clipped from V and 7 bases from J, the junction kept 8 bases outside the gene matches. Germline lookup yields CDR1 GTSNPN and CDR2 SVGIG (reference sequence). The CDR3 sequence: CAWSSRDRGGQPQHF. CDR3 DNA: TGTGCCTGGAGTTCCCGGGACAGGGGAGGGCAGCCCCAGCATTTT.

The chain joins TRBV28 to TRBJ1-1, with D possibly being TRBD1 (5 bases). V gave up 5 bases and J gave up 11 bases, with 12 bases separating them. This CDR3 is built from 11 residues. The germline CDR1 and CDR2 sequences are MDHEN and SYDVKM. Written as DNA, the CDR3 is TGTGCCAGCAGTCTGGGGACTTGGGCTTTCTTT. This sequence encodes CASSLGTWAFF.

The rearrangement links TRBV19 to TRBJ2-2; tentatively, D is TRBD1 (6 bases). V lost 9 bases, J lost 5 bases, and 13 bases lay in between. CDR3 length: 13 residues. The germline CDR1 and CDR2 sequences are LNHDA and SQIVND (reference sequence). This CDR3 is CASQGYETGELFF. DNA of the CDR3: TGTGCCAGCCAGGGGTATGAGACCGGGGAGCTGTTTTTT.

The chain has TRBV10-2 and TRBJ2-3; 7 bases align to TRBD1. The germline V gene has CDR1 WSHSY and CDR2 SAAADI. The CDR3 is 13 amino acids. J gave up 4 bases and V 8 bases, and 6 bases lay outside the gene matches. DNA of the CDR3: TGCGCCAGCGGAGACCAGGGGGCAGATACGCAGTATTTT. This translates into CASGDQGADTQYF.

A remark on this clone: The missing conserved phenylalanine or tryptophan at the end of this CDR3 makes a read error likely. The DNA is omitted, as the CDR3 cannot be located on it reliably, and the CDR3 follows TCRdb's listing. V usage is TRBV28 and J usage is TRBJ2-7; TRBD2 is the table's D call, not checked against the DNA. The CDR3 is 11 amino acids in total, end residues counted. In germline, CDR1 is MDHEN, CDR2 SYDVKM. CDR3 protein: CASSTTSGSEI.

Written as DNA, the CDR3 is TGTGCCAGCACCGAGGCTGAAGCTTTCTTT. Its protein is CASTEAEAFF. This rearrangement joins TRBV5-8 to TRBJ1-1; D not certain. The V end lost 6 bases, the J end lost 6 bases, and 6 bases lay between the germline ends. CDR1 and CDR2 from the germline V gene are SGHTS and YDEGEE. The CDR3 totals 10 residues.

The V gene is TRBV15, the J gene TRBJ1-2; D unclear. The CDR3 has 16 amino acids. The germline CDR1 and CDR2 sequences are LNHNV and YYDKDF (reference sequence). Between the trimmed V and J ends, which lost 0 bases and 7 bases, there was a span of 18 bases. CDR3 coding DNA: TGTGCCACCAGCAGAGATGTTGATATGGGGAGGAGTGGCTACACCTTC. Translation gives CATSRDVDMGRSGYTF. The whole variable domain, remainder taken from reference TRBV15 and TRBJ1-2, is DAMVIQNPRYQVTQFGKPVTLSCSQTLNHNVMYWYQQKSSQAPKLLFHYYDKDFNNEADTPDNFQSRRPNTSFCFLDIRSPGLGDTAMYLCATSRDVDMGRSGYTFGSGTRLTVV.

The J gene is TRBJ1-2, the V gene TRBV7-2; TRBD1 might be the D (6 bases). V lost 0 bases and J 5 bases, leaving 7 bases between the germline ends. The CDR3 has 13 amino acids. Germline-derived CDR1 and CDR2 are SGHTA and FQGNSA. CDR3 in DNA: TGTGCCAGCAGCTTAGCGGGGACATATGGCTACACCTTC. Its protein is CASSLAGTYGYTF.